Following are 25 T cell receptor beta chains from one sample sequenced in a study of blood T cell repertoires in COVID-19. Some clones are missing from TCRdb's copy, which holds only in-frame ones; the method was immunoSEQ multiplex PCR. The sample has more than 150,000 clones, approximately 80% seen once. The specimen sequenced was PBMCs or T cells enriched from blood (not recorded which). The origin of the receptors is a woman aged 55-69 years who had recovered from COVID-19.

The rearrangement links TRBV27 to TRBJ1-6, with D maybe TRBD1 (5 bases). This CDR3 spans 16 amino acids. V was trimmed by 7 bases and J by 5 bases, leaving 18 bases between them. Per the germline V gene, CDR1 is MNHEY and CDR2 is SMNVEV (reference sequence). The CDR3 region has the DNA TGTGCCAGCAAAAGAACCTTAGTGACAGATAATTCACCCCTCCACTTT. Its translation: CASKRTLVTDNSPLHF.

The chain's CDR3 is CASSLVGRPFSGNTIYF. The CDR3 nucleotides are TGTGCCAGCAGCTTGGTAGGCAGGCCCTTCTCTGGAAACACCATATATTTT. The V gene is TRBV7-8, the J gene TRBJ1-3; D remains unclear. The CDR3 is 17 residues long. Germline lookup yields CDR1 SGHVS and CDR2 FQNEAQ. With 3 bases removed from V and 0 bases from J, the gap between germline ends came to 15 bases.

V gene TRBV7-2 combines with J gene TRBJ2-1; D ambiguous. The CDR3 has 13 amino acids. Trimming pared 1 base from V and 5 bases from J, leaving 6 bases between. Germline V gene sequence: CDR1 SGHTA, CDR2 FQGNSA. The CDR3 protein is CASSLGPNNEQFF. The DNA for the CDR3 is TGTGCCAGCAGCTTAGGGCCGAACAATGAGCAGTTCTTC. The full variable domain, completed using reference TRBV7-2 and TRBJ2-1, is GAGVSQSPSNKVTEKGKDVELRCDPISGHTALYWYRQSLGQGLEFLIYFQGNSAPDKSGLPSDRFSAERTGGSVSTLTIQRTQQEDSAVYLCASSLGPNNEQFFGPGTRLTVL.

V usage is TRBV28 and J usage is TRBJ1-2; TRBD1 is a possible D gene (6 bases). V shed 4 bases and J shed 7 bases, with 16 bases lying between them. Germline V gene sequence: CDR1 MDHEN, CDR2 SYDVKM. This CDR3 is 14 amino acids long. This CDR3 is CASSSIRTVLGYTF. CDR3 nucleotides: TGTGCCAGCAGTTCAATCCGGACAGTCCTTGGCTACACCTTC.

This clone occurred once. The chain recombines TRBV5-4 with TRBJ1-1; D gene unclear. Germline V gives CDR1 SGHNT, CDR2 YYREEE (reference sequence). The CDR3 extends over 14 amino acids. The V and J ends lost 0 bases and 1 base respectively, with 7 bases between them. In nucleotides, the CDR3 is TGTGCCAGCAGCTTGGCCTCACAGAACACTGAAGCTTTCTTT. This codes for CASSLASQNTEAFF.

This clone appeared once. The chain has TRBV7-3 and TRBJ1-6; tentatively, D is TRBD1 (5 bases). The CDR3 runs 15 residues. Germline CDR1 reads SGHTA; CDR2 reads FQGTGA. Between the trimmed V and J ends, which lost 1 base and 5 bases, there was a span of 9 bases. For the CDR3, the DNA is TGTGCCAGCAGCTTAATCGGGGGTGATAATTCACCCCTCCACTTT. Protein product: CASSLIGGDNSPLHF.

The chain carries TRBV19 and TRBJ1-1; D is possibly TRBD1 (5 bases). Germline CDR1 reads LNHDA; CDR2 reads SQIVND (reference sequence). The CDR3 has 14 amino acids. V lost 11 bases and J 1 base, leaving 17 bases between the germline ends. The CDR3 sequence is CAGCYSGSNTEAFF. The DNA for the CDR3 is TGTGCCGGATGTTACTCAGGGTCGAACACTGAAGCTTTCTTT.

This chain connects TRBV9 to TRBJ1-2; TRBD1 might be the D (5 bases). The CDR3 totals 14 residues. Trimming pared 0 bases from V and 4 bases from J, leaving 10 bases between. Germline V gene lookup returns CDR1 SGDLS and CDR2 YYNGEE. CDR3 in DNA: TGTGCCAGCAGCGTAGGCCAGGGTACCTATGGCTACACCTTC. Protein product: CASSVGQGTYGYTF.

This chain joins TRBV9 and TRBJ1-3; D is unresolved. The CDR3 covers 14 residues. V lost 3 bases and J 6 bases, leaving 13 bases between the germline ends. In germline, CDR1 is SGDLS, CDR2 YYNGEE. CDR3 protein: CASSATGGENTIYF. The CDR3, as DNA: TGTGCCAGCAGCGCGACGGGTGGAGAAAACACCATATATTTT.

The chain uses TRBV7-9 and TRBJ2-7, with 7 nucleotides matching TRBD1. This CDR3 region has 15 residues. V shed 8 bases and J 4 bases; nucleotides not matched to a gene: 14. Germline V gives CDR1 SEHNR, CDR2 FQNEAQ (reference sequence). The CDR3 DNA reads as TGTGCCAGCGGAAGTCAAAGGACAGGTTCGTACGAGCAGTACTTC. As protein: CASGSQRTGSYEQYF. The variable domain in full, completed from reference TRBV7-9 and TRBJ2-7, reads DTGVSQNPRHKITKRGQNVTFRCDPISEHNRLYWYRQTLGQGPEFLTYFQNEAQLEKSRLLSDRFSAERPKGSFSTLEIQRTEQGDSAMYLCASGSQRTGSYEQYFGPGTRLTVT.

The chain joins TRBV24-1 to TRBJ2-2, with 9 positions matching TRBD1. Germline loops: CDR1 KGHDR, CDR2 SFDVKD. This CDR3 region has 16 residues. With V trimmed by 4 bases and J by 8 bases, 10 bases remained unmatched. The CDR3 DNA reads TGTGCCACCAGTGAAACCGGGACAGGGTTGAGGGGGGAGCTGTTTTTT. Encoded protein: CATSETGTGLRGELFF.

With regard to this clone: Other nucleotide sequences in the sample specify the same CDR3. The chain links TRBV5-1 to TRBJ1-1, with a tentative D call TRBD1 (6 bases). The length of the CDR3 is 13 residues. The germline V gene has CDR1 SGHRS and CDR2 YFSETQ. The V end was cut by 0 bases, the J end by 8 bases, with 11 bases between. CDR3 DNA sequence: TGCGCCAGCAGCTTGGGGACAGCTTCCGAAGCTTTCTTT. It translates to CASSLGTASEAFF.

CDR3 loop: CASSEPQGGGSQPQHF. DNA of the CDR3: TGTGCCAGCAGTGAACCCCAAGGGGGGGGGTCGCAGCCCCAGCATTTT. V usage is TRBV6-1 and J usage is TRBJ1-5; tentatively, D is TRBD1 (6 bases). The CDR3 runs to 16 residues. Trimming left V 2 bases short and J 7 bases short, with 18 bases between. CDR1 and CDR2 (germline): MNHNS, SASEGT.

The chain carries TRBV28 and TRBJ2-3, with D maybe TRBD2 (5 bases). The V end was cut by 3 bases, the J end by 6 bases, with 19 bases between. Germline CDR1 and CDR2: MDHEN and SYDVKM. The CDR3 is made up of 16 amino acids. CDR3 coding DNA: TGTGCCAGCAGTTTTAACGGGAACCCCGGACGGGATACGCAGTATTTT. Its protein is CASSFNGNPGRDTQYF. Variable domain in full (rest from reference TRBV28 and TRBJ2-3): DVKVTQSSRYLVKRTGEKVFLECVQDMDHENMFWYRQDPGLGLRLIYFSYDVKMKEKGDIPEGYSVSREKKERFSLILESASTNQTSMYLCASSFNGNPGRDTQYFGPGTRLTVL.

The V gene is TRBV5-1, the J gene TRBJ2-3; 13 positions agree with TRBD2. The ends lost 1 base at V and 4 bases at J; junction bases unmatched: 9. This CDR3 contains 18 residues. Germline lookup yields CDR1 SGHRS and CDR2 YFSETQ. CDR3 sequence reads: CASSLTSGGAWRADTQYF. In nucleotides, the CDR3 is TGCGCCAGCAGCTTGACTAGCGGGGGGGCCTGGAGAGCAGATACGCAGTATTTT.

CDR3 protein: CSSEGVDGYTF. In DNA, the CDR3 is TGCAGCTCCGAAGGGGTCGATGGCTACACCTTC. This sequence joins TRBV29-1 and TRBJ1-2, with D perhaps matching TRBD1 (5 bases). V was pared by 8 bases and J by 6 bases, with 13 bases between. The CDR3 is 11 amino acids. From germline, CDR1 is SQVTM and CDR2 ANQGSEA.

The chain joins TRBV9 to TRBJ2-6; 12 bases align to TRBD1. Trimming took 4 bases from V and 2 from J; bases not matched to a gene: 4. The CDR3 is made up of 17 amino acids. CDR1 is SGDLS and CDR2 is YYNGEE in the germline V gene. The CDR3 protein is CASSRGTGGAGANVLTF. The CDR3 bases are TGTGCCAGCAGCAGAGGGACAGGGGGCGCTGGGGCCAACGTCCTGACTTTC.

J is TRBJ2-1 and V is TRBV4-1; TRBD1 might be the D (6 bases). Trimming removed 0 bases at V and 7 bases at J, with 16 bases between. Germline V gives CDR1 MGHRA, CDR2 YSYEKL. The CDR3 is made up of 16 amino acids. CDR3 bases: TGCGCCAGCAGCCAAGAGTCCGCGACAGGCTTTAATGAGCAGTTCTTC. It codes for CASSQESATGFNEQFF.

The CDR3 spells CASSLSWAWTSGSYEQYF. Written as DNA, the CDR3 is TGTGCCAGCAGCTTAAGTTGGGCATGGACTAGCGGCTCCTACGAGCAGTACTTC. The V and J genes are TRBV7-2 and TRBJ2-7; 10 bases are a match to TRBD2. Looked up from germline, CDR1 is SGHTA and CDR2 is FQGNSA. V dropped 2 bases and J dropped 0; count of bases not matched to a gene: 10. The CDR3 is made up of 18 amino acids.

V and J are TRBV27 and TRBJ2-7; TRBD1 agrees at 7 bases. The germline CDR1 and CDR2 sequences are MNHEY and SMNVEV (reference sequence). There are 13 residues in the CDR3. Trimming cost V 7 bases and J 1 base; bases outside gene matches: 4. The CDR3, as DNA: TGTGCCAGCACTCGACAGGGATCCTACGAGCAGTACTTC. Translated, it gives CASTRQGSYEQYF.

CDR3 DNA: TGTGCCAGCAGCGTACGAACAGGGTGGGGGACCCAGTACTTC. Protein product: CASSVRTGWGTQYF. The J gene is TRBJ2-5, the V gene TRBV9; D is perhaps TRBD1 (6 bases). Germline lookup yields CDR1 SGDLS and CDR2 YYNGEE. There are 14 residues in the CDR3. Between the trimmed V and J ends, which lost 1 base and 7 bases, there was a span of 14 bases. The full variable domain, completed using reference TRBV9 and TRBJ2-5, is DSGVTQTPKHLITATGQRVTLRCSPRSGDLSVYWYQQSLDQGLQFLIQYYNGEERAKGNILERFSAQQFPDLHSELNLSSLELGDSALYFCASSVRTGWGTQYFGPGTRLLVL.

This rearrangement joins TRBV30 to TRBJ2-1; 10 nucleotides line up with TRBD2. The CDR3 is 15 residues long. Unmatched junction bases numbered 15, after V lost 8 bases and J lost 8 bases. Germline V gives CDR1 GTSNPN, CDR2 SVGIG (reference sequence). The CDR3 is CALELWASGGYEQFF. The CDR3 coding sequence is TGTGCCCTGGAATTATGGGCTAGCGGGGGTTATGAGCAGTTCTTC. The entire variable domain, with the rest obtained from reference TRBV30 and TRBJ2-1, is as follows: SQTIHQWPATLVQPVGSPLSLECTVEGTSNPNLYWYRQAAGRGLQLLFYSVGIGQISSEVPQNLSASRPQDRQFILSSKKLLLSDSGFYLCALELWASGGYEQFFGPGTRLTVL.

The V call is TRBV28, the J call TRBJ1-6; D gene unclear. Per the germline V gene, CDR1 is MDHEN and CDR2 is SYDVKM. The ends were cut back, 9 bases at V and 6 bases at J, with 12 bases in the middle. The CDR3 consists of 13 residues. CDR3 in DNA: TGTGCCAGTAGCCTGATGGCTAATTCACCCCTCCACTTT. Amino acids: CASSLMANSPLHF.

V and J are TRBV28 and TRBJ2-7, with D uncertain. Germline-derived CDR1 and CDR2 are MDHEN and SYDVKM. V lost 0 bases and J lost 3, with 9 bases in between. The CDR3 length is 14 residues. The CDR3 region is CASSLWVQIYEQYF. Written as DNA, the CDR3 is TGTGCCAGCAGTTTATGGGTGCAGATCTACGAGCAGTACTTC.

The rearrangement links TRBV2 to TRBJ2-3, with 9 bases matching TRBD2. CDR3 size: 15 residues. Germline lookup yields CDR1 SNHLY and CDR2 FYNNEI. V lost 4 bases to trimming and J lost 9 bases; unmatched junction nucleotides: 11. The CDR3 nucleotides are TGTGCCAGCAGTGTGTCTAGCGGGGCACAGAGGACGCAGTATTTT. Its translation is CASSVSSGAQRTQYF. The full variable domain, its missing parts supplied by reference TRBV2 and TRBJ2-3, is EPEVTQTPSHQVTQMGQEVILRCVPISNHLYFYWYRQILGQKVEFLVSFYNNEISEKSEIFDDQFSVERPDGSNFTLKIRSTKLEDSAMYFCASSVSSGAQRTQYFGPGTRLTVL.